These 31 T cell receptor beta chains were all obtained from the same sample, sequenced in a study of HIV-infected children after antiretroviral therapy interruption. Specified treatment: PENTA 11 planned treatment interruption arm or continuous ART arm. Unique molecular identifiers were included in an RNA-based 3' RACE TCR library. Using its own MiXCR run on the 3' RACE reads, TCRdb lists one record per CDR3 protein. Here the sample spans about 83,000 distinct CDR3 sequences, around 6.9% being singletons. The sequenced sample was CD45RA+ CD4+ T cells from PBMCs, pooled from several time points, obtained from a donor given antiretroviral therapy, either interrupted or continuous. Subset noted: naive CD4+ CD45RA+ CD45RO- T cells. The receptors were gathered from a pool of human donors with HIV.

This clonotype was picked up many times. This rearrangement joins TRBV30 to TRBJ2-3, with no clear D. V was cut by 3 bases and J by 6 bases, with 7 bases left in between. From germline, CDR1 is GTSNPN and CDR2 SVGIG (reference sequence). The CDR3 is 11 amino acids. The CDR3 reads CAWSGVDTQYF. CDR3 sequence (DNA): TGTGCCTGGAGCGGAGTGGATACGCAGTATTTT.

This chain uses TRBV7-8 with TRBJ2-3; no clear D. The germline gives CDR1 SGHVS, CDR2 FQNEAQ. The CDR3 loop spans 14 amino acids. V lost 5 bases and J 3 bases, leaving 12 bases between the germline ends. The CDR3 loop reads CASSPSWGTDTQYF. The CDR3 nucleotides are TGTGCCAGCAGCCCCAGTTGGGGAACAGATACGCAGTATTTT.

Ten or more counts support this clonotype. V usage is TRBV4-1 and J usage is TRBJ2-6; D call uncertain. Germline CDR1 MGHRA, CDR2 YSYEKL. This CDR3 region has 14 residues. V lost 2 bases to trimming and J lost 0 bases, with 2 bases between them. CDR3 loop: CASSQPSGANVLTF. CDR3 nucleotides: TGCGCCAGCAGCCAACCCTCTGGGGCCAACGTCCTGACTTTC.

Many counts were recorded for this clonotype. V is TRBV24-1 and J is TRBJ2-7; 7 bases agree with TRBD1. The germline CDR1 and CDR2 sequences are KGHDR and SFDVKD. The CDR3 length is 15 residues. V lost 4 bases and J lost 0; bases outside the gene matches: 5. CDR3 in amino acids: CATSDPTGSSYEQYF. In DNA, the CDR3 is TGTGCCACCAGTGACCCGACAGGGAGCTCCTACGAGCAGTACTTC.

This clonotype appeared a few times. The CDR3, as DNA: TGTGCCAGCAGTGTGCTAGCGGGGGACCCAAACACCGGGGAGCTGTTTTTT. Protein: CASSVLAGDPNTGELFF. The gene calls are TRBV27 and TRBJ2-2; 10 bases align to TRBD2. This CDR3 comprises 17 residues. From germline, CDR1 is MNHEY and CDR2 SMNVEV (reference sequence). V lost 5 bases and J lost 2; bases outside the gene matches: 8.

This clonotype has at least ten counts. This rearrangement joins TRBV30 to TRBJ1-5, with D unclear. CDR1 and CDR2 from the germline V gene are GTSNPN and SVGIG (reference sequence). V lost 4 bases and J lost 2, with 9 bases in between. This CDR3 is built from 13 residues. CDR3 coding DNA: TGTGCCTGGAATAACGGTGGCAATCAGCCCCAGCATTTT. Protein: CAWNNGGNQPQHF. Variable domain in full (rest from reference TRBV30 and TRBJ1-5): SQTIHQWPATLVQPVGSPLSLECTVEGTSNPNLYWYRQAAGRGLQLLFYSVGIGQISSEVPQNLSASRPQDRQFILSSKKLLLSDSGFYLCAWNNGGNQPQHFGDGTRLSIL.

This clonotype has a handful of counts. The CDR3 loop reads CASSRTSGPSYEQYF. CDR3 nucleotides: TGTGCCAGTAGTAGGACTAGCGGGCCCTCCTACGAGCAGTACTTC. The gene calls are TRBV19 and TRBJ2-7; 11 nucleotides match TRBD2. V dropped 4 bases and J dropped 0; count of bases not matched to a gene: 2. This CDR3 is 15 amino acids long. Germline lookup yields CDR1 LNHDA and CDR2 SQIVND (reference sequence).

The CDR3 region has the DNA TGTGCCAGCAGCCAAGAGGGGCACACCGGGGAGCTGTTTTTT. Protein product: CASSQEGHTGELFF. This chain joins TRBV14 and TRBJ2-2, with D possibly being TRBD1 (5 bases). The germline V gene encodes CDR1 SGHDN and CDR2 FVKESK. V lost 0 bases and J lost 3, with 5 bases in between. The CDR3 extends over 14 amino acids.

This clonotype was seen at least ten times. CDR3 sequence (DNA): TGTGCCAGCAGCCATACTAGCGGGAGGGAGGGTACATCAGATACGCAGTATTTT. It encodes CASSHTSGREGTSDTQYF. The rearrangement joins TRBV3-1 to TRBJ2-3; TRBD2 agrees at 13 bases. The CDR3 is 18 amino acids. With V trimmed by 3 bases and J by 4 bases, 10 bases remained unmatched. The V gene's germline CDR1 is LGHDT and CDR2 YNNKEL (reference sequence).

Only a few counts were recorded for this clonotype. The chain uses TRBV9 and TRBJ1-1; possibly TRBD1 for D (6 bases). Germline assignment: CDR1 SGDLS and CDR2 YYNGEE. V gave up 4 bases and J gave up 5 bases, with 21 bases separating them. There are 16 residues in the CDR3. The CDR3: CASSPGQPAEGTEAFF. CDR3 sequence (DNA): TGTGCCAGCAGCCCCGGACAGCCCGCTGAGGGTACTGAAGCTTTCTTT.

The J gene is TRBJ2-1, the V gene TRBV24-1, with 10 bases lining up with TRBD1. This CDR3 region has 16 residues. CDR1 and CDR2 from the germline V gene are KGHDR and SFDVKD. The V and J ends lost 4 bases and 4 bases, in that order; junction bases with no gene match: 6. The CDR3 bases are TGTGCCACCAGTGACCCCGGACAGGGGGGTTACAATGAGCAGTTCTTC. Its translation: CATSDPGQGGYNEQFF.

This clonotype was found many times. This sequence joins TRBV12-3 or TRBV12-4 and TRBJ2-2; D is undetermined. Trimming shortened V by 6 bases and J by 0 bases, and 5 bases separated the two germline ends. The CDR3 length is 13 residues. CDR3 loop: CASRGANTGELFF. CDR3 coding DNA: TGTGCCAGCAGAGGCGCGAACACCGGGGAGCTGTTTTTT.

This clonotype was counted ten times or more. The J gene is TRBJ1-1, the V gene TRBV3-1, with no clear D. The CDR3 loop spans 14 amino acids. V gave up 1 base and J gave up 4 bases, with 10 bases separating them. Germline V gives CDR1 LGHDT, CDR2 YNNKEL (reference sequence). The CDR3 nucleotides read TGTGCCAGCAGCCAAGGGATAGTAGGCACTGAAGCTTTCTTT. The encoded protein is CASSQGIVGTEAFF.

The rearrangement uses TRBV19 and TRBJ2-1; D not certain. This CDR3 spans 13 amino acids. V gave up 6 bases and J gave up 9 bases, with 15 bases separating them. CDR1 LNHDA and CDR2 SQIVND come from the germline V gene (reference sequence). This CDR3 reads CASSQQLNSEQFF. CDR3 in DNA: TGTGCCAGTAGCCAACAACTAAATTCTGAGCAGTTCTTC.

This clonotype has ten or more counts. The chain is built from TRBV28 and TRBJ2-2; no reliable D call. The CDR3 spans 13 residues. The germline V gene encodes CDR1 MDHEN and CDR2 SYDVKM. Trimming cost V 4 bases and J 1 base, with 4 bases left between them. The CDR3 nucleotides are TGTGCCAGCAGTTACCAGAACACCGGGGAGCTGTTTTTT. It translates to CASSYQNTGELFF.

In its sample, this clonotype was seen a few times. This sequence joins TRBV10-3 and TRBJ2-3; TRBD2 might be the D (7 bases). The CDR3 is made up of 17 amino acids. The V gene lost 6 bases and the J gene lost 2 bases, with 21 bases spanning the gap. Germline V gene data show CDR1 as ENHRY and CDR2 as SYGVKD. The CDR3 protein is CAIRSAGEGGLTDTQYF. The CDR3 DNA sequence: TGTGCCATCAGATCCGCGGGGGAGGGGGGCCTCACAGATACGCAGTATTTT.

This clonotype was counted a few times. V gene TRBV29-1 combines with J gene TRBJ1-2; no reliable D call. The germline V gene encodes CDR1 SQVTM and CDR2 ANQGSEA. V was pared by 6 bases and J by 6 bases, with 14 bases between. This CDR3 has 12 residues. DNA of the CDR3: TGCAGCGTCTATTCAGTGGGAGATGGCTACACCTTC. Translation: CSVYSVGDGYTF.

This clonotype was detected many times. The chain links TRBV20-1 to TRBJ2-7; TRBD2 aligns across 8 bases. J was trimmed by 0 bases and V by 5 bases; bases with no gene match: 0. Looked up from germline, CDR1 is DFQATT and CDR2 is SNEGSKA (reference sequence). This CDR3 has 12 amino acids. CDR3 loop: CSAAGGSYEQYF. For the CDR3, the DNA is TGCAGTGCTGCGGGGGGCTCCTACGAGCAGTACTTC.

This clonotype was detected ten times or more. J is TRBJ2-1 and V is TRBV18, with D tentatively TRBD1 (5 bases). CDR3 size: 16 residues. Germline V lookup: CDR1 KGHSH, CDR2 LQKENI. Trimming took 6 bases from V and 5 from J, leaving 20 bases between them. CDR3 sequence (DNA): TGTGCCAGCTCCTTCAAGCAGGGCCCAACCGACAATGAGCAGTTCTTC. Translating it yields CASSFKQGPTDNEQFF.

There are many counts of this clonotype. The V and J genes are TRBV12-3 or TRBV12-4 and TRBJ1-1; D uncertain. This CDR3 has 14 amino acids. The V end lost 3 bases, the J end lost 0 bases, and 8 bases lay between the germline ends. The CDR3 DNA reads TGTGCCAGCAGTTTCCCCAGAGTGAACACTGAAGCTTTCTTT. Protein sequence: CASSFPRVNTEAFF.

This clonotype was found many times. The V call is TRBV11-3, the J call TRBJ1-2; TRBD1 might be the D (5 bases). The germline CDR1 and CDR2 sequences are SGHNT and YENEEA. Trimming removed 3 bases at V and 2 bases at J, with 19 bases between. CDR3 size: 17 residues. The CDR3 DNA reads TGTGCCAGCAGCTTTGGCCGGGGGGAGGGCAGCAACTATGGCTACACCTTC. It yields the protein CASSFGRGEGSNYGYTF.

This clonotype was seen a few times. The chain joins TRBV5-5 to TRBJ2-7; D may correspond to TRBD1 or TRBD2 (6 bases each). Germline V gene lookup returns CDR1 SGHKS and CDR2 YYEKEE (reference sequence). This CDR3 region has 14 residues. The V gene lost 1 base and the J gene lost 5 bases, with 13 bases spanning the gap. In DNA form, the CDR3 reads TGTGCCAGCAGCTTGAAGGGGGGCATAAACGAGCAGTACTTC. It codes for CASSLKGGINEQYF.

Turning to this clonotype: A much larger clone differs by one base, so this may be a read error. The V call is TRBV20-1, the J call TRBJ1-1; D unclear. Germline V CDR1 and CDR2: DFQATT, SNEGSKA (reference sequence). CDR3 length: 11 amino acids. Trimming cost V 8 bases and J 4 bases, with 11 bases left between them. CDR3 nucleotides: TGCAGTACCCCGGGGAGCACTGAAGCTTTCTTT. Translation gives CSTPGSTEAFF.

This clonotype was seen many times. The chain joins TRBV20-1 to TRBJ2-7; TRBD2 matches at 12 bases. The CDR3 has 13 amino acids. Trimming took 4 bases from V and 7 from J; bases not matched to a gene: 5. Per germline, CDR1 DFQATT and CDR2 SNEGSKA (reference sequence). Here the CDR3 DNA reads TGCAGTGCTACTAGCGGGAGGGTGAGTGAGCAGTACTTC. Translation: CSATSGRVSEQYF.

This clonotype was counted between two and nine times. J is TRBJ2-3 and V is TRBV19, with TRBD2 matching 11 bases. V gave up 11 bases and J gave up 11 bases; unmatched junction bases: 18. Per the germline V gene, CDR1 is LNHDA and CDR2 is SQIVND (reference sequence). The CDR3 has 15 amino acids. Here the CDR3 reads CAWSIAGGPFGVQYF. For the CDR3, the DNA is TGTGCCTGGAGTATAGCGGGAGGGCCCTTTGGAGTGCAGTATTTT.

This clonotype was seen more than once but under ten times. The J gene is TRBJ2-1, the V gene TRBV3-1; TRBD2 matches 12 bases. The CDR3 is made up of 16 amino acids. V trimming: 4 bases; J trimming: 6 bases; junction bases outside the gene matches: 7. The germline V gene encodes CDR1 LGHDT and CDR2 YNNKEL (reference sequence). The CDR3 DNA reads TGTGCCAGCAGCCCGCATCCTAGCGGGGGGGCCAATGAGCAGTTCTTC. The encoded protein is CASSPHPSGGANEQFF.

This chain's CDR3 is CASSLTGHKIYGYTF. CDR3 sequence (DNA): TGTGCCAGCAGCCTCACCGGACACAAGATCTATGGCTACACCTTC. This chain joins TRBV12-3 or TRBV12-4 and TRBJ1-2, with D possibly being TRBD1 (5 bases). The CDR3 is 15 residues long. V gave up 6 bases and J gave up 4 bases, with 18 bases separating them.

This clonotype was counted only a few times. CDR3 sequence: CASSLHVGVRTQDTQYF. The CDR3 DNA reads TGCGCCAGCAGCCTGCACGTGGGAGTGAGGACCCAAGATACGCAGTATTTT. The rearrangement uses TRBV4-1 and TRBJ2-3, with D tentatively TRBD2 (5 bases). The CDR3 consists of 17 residues. In germline, CDR1 is MGHRA, CDR2 YSYEKL. The V gene lost 4 bases and the J gene lost 5 bases, with 22 bases spanning the gap.

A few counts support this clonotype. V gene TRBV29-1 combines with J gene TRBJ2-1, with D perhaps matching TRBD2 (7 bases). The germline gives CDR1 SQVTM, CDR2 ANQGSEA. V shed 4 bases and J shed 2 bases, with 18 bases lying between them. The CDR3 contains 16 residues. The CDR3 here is CSVGGLLAITYNEQFF. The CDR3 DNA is TGCAGCGTTGGGGGGCTACTAGCGATTACCTACAATGAGCAGTTCTTC.

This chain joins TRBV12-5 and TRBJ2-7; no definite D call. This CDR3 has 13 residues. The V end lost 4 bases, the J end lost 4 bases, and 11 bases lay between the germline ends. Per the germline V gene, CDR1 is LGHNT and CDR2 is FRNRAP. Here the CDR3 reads CASGSSAGYEQYF. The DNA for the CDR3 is TGTGCTAGTGGTTCCAGCGCAGGTTACGAGCAGTACTTC.

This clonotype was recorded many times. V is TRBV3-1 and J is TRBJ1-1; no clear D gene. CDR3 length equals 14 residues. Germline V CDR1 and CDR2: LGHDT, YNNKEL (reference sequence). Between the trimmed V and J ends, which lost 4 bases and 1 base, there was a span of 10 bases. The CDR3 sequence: CASSPSWQNTEAFF. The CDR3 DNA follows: TGTGCCAGCAGCCCAAGCTGGCAGAACACTGAAGCTTTCTTT.